Listed below are T cell receptor beta chains from one sample, sequenced in a study of radiotherapy plus CTLA-4 blockade in lung cancer. Libraries were prepared by immunoSEQ multiplex PCR; TCRdb keeps only in-frame clonotypes and omits some of them. The sample consists of over 100,000 clones, about 80% of them appearing once. The specimen comprised peripheral blood, sampled from a patient treated with radiotherapy plus ipilimumab. Receptors originate from a human donor with non-small cell lung cancer that progressed on radiotherapy plus ipilimumab. Some clones in this sample may be carry-over from other donors' samples. The CDR3 runs from the conserved cysteine through the conserved F or W. D genes are given only for firm matches. For some rows the clone size is stated as once, few or many, or as a class when expanded; others skip it.

clone size	V gene	D gene	J gene	CDR3 protein	CDR3 DNA
.	TRBV27	.	TRBJ2-6	CASSLSPSSGANVLTF	TGTGCCAGCAGTTTATCGCCCAGCTCTGGGGCCAACGTCCTGACTTTC
.	TRBV6-1	.	TRBJ2-7	CASRTPGTKSYEQYF	TGTGCCAGCAGGACACCCGGGACCAAATCCTACGAGCAGTACTTC
.	TRBV9	TRBD1	TRBJ2-7	CASSPRQGASSYEQYF	TGTGCCAGCAGCCCCAGACAGGGGGCTTCTTCCTACGAGCAGTACTTC
.	TRBV18	TRBD2	TRBJ2-1	CASSPEMGLYNEQFF	TGTGCCAGCTCACCGGAGATGGGACTATACAATGAGCAGTTCTTC
.	TRBV5-6	.	TRBJ1-3	CASSLGAGPGNTIYF	TGTGCCAGCAGCTTGGGCGCCGGGCCTGGAAACACCATATATTTT
.	TRBV19	TRBD2	TRBJ2-1	CASSGTSGALEQFF	TGTGCCAGTTCTGGGACTAGCGGGGCCCTGGAGCAGTTCTTC
.	TRBV9	TRBD1	TRBJ1-2	CASSDQQGAGGYTF	TGTGCCAGCAGCGATCAACAGGGGGCTGGCGGCTACACCTTC
few	TRBV5-1	.	TRBJ2-7	CASSPGAGSYEQYF	TGCGCCAGCAGCCCCGGGGCGGGCTCCTACGAGCAGTACTTC
.	TRBV5-1	.	TRBJ1-1	CASSQSGLRTEAFF	TGCGCCAGCAGTCAGTCCGGGTTGCGCACTGAAGCTTTCTTT
.	TRBV2	.	TRBJ2-5	CASTPIRTILYQETQYF	TGTGCCAGCACACCCATACGGACAATACTGTACCAAGAGACCCAGTACTTC
.	TRBV30	.	TRBJ2-2	CAWSVLSGELFF	TGTGCCTGGAGTGTACTTTCAGGGGAGCTGTTTTTT
.	TRBV6-1	.	TRBJ2-3	CASTRTILTDTQYF	TGTGCCAGCACGAGGACCATACTCACAGATACGCAGTATTTT
few	TRBV7-3	.	TRBJ1-2	CASSLFPNYGYTF	TGTGCCAGCAGCTTATTTCCTAACTATGGCTACACCTTC
.	TRBV11-2	.	TRBJ2-1	CASSLVVNEQFF	TGTGCCAGCAGCTTAGTGGTCAATGAGCAGTTCTTC
.	TRBV7-8	.	TRBJ2-7	CASSPPRGEQYF	TGTGCCAGCAGCCCCCCCCGTGGCGAGCAGTACTTC
.	TRBV30	TRBD1	TRBJ1-6	CAWTRQGPISNSPLHF	TGTGCCTGGACCAGACAGGGGCCCATTTCGAATTCACCCCTCCACTTT
.	TRBV4-2	.	TRBJ2-7	CASSQVGDYTTYEQYF	TGTGCCAGCAGCCAAGTTGGCGACTATACGACCTACGAGCAGTACTTC
.	TRBV2	.	TRBJ2-2	CASRLIRASSGELFF	TGTGCCAGCAGACTAATCCGGGCCTCTTCCGGGGAGCTGTTTTTT
many	TRBV15	.	TRBJ1-4	CATSFGTSAGSEKLFF	TGTGCCACCAGCTTCGGGACTTCGGCCGGGAGTGAAAAACTGTTTTTT
.	TRBV7-9	.	TRBJ1-2	CASSLYMGTGYTF	TGTGCCAGCAGCCTTTATATGGGGACAGGCTACACCTTC
.	TRBV6-1	.	TRBJ1-2	CASTRSSGSRYGYTF	TGTGCCAGCACCCGGTCGTCGGGGTCGCGGTATGGCTACACCTTC
.	TRBV27	.	TRBJ1-6	CASSFSGALNSPLHF	TGTGCCAGCAGTTTTTCGGGGGCTCTAAATTCACCCCTCCACTTT